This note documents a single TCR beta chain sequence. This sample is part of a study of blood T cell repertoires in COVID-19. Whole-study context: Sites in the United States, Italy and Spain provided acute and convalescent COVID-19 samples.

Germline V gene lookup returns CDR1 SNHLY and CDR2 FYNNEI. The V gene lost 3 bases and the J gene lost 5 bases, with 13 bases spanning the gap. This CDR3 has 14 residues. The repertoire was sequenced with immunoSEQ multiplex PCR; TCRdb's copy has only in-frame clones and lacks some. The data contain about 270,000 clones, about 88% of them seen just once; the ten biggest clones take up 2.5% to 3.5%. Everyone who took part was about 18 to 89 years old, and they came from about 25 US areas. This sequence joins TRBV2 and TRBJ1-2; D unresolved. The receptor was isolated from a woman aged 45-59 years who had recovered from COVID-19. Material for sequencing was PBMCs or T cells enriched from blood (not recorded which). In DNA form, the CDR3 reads TGTGCCAGCAGTGATAATCTACGGGTATATGGCTACACCTTC. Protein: CASSDNLRVYGYTF.